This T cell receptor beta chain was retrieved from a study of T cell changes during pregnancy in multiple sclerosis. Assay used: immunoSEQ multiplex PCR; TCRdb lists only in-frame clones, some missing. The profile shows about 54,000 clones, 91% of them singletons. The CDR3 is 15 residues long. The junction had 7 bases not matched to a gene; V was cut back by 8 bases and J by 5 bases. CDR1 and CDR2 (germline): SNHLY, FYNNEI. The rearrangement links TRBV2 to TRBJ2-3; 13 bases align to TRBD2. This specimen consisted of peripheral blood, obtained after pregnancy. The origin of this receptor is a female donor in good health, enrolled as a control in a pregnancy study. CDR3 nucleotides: TGTGCCAGCTCCGGACTAGCGGGAGCGGAAGATACGCAGTATTTT. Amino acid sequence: CASSGLAGAEDTQYF.